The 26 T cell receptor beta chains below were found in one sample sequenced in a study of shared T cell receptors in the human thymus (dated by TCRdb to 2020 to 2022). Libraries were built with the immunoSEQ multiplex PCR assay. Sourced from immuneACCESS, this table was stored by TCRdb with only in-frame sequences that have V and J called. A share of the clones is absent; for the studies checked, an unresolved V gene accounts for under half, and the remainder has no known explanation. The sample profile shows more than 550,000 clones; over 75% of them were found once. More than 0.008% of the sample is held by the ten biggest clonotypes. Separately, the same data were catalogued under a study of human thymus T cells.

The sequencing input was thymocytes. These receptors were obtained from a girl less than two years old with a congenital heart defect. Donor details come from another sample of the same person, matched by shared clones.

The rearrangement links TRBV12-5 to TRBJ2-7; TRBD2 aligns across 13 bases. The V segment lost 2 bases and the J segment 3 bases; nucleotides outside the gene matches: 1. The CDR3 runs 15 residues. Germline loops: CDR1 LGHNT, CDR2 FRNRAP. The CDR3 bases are TGTGCTAGTGGTTTGACTAGCGGGGGGGTCTACGAGCAGTACTTC. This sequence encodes CASGLTSGGVYEQYF.

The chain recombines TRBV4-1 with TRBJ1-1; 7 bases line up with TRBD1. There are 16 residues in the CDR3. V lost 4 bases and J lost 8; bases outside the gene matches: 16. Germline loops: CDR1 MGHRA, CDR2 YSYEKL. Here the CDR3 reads CASSLGWGQGDSEAFF. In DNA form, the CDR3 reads TGCGCCAGCAGCCTTGGGTGGGGGCAGGGGGATTCGGAAGCTTTCTTT.

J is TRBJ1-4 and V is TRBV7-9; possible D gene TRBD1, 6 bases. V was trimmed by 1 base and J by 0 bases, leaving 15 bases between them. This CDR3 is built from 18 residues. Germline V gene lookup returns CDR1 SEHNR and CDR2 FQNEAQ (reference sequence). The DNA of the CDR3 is TGTGCCAGCAGCTTAGTAGGAAAGGGGGAAGCAACTAATGAAAAACTGTTTTTT. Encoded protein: CASSLVGKGEATNEKLFF.

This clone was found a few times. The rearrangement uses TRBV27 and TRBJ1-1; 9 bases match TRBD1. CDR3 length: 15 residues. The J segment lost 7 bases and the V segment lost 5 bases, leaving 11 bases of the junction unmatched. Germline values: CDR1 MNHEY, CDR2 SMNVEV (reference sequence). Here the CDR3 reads CASSPGQGVLGEAFF. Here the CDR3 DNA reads TGTGCCAGCAGTCCGGGACAGGGCGTTTTAGGTGAAGCTTTCTTT.

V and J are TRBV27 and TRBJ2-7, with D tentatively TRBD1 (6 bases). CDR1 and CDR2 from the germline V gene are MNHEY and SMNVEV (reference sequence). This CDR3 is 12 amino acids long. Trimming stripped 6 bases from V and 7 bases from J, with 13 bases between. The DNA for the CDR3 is TGTGCCAGCAGCAACCTAACAGGGGAGCAGTACTTC. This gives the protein CASSNLTGEQYF.

CDR3 in amino acids: CASSPLAVSSGNTIYF. As DNA, the CDR3 is TGCGCCAGCAGCCCGCTCGCGGTTAGCTCTGGAAACACCATATATTTT. The genes are TRBV4-1 and TRBJ1-3; D is unclear. V lost 4 bases to trimming and J lost 0 bases, with 13 bases between them. CDR3 size: 16 residues. Per the germline V gene, CDR1 is MGHRA and CDR2 is YSYEKL.

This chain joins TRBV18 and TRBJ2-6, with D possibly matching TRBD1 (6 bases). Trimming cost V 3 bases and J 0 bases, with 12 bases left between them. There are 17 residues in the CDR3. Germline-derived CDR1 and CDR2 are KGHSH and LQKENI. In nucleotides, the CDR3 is TGTGCCAGCTCACCCCAGGGGCGGAGCTCTGGGGCCAACGTCCTGACTTTC. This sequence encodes CASSPQGRSSGANVLTF.

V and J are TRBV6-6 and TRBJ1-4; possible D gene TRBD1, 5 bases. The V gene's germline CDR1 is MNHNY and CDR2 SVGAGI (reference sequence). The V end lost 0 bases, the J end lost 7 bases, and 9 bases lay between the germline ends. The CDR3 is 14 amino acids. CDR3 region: CASSYSGGSEKLFF. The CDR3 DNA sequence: TGTGCCAGCAGTTACTCGGGGGGATCTGAAAAACTGTTTTTT.

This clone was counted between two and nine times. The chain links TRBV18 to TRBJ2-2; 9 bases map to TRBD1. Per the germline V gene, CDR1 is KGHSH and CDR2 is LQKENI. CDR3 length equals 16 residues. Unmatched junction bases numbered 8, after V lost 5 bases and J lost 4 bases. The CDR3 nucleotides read TGTGCCAGCTCAGGAGCCGGGACAGGGTCCACCGGGGAGCTGTTTTTT. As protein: CASSGAGTGSTGELFF.

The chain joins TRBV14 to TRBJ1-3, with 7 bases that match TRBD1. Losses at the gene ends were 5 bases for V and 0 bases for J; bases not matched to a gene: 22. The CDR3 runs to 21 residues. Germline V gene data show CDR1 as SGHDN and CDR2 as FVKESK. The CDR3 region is CASSKSQQGFGRLHSGNTIYF. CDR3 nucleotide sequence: TGTGCCAGCAGCAAAAGTCAACAGGGGTTTGGAAGGCTCCACTCTGGAAACACCATATATTTT. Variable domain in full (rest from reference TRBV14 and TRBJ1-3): EAGVTQFPSHSVIEKGQTVTLRCDPISGHDNLYWYRRVMGKEIKFLLHFVKESKQDESGMPNNRFLAERTGGTYSTLKVQPAELEDSGVYFCASSKSQQGFGRLHSGNTIYFGEGSWLTVV.

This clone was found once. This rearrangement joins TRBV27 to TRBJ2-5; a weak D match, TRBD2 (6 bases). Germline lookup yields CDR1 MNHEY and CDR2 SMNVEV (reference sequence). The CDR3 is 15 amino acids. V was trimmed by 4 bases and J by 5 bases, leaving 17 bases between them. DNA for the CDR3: TGTGCCAGCAGTTCCCAACTAGCAGTGATGGAGACCCAGTACTTC. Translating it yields CASSSQLAVMETQYF.

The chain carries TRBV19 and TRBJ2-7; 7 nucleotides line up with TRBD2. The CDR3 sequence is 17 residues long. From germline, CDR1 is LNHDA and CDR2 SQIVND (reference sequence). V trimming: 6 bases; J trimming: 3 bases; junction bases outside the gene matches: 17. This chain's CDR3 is CASRRGTDFGGDYEQYF. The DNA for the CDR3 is TGTGCCAGTAGACGGGGGACCGACTTTGGGGGGGACTACGAGCAGTACTTC.

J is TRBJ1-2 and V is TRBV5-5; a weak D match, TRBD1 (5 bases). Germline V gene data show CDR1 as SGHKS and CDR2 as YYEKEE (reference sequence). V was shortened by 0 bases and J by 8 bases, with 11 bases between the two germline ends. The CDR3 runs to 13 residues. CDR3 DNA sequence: TGTGCCAGCAGCTTGGGGCAGGGATTCGGCTACACCTTC. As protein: CASSLGQGFGYTF.

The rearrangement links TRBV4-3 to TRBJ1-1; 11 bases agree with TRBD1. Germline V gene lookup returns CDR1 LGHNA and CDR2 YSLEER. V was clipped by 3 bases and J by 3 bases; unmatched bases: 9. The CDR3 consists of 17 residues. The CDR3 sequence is CASSQEWTGGVDTEAFF. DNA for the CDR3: TGCGCCAGCAGCCAGGAGTGGACAGGGGGCGTGGACACTGAAGCTTTCTTT.

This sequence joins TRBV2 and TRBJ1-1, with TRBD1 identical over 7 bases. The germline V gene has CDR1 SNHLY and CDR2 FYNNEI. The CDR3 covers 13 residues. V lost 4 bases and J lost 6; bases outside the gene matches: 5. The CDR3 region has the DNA TGTGCCAGCAGTGCCGGACAGGTCTCTGAAGCTTTCTTT. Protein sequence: CASSAGQVSEAFF.

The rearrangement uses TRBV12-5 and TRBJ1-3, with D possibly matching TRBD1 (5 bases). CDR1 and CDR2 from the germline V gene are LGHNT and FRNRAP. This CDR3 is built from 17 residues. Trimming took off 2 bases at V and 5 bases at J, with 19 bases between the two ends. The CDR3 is CASGLLRTTTSRNTIYF. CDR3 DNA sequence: TGTGCTAGTGGTTTGCTTAGGACAACTACTTCGAGAAACACCATATATTTT.

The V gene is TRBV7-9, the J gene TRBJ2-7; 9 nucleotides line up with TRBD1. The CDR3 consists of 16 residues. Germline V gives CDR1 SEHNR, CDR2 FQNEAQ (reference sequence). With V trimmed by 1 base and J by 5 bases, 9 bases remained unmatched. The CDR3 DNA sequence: TGTGCCAGCAGCTTAGGTCGGACAGGGGATCACCACGAGCAGTACTTC. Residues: CASSLGRTGDHHEQYF.

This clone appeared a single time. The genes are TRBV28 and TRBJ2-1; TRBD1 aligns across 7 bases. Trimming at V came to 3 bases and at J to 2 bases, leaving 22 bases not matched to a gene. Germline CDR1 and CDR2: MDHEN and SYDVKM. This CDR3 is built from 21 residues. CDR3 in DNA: TGTGCCAGCAGTTTTCCCCGCGACAGGGCTGTTCTTTCCCCTACCTACAATGAGCAGTTCTTC. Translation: CASSFPRDRAVLSPTYNEQFF.

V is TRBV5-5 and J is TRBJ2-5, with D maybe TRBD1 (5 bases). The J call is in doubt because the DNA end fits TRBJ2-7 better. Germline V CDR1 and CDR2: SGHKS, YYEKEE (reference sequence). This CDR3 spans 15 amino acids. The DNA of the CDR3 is TGTGCCAGCAGCTTGGAGGACAAGGATTCCTACGAGCAGTACTTC. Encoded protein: CASSLEDKDSYEQYF.

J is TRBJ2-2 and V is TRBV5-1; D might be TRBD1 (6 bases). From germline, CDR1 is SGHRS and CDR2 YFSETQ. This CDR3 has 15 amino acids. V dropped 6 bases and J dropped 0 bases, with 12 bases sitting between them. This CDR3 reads CASNRQDSNTGELFF. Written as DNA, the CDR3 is TGCGCCAGCAATCGACAGGACTCGAACACCGGGGAGCTGTTTTTT.

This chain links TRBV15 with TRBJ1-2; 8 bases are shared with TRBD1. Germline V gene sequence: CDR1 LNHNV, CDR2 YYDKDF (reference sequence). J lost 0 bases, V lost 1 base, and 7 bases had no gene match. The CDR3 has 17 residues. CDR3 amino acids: CATSRGRTGSPNYGYTF. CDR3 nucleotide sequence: TGTGCCACCAGCAGAGGCAGGACAGGGTCCCCTAACTATGGCTACACCTTC.

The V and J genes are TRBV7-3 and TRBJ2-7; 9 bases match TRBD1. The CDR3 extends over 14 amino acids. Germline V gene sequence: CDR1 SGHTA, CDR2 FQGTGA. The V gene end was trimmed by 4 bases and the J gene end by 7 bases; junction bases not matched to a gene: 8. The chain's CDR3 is CASSYGQGWVEQYF. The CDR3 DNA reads TGTGCCAGCAGCTACGGACAGGGGTGGGTTGAGCAGTACTTC.

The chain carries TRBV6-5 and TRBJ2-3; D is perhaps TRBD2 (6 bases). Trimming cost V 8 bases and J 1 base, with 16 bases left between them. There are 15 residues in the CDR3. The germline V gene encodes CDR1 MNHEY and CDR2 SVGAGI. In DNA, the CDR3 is TGTGCCAGCTTAGGGCTCACGGGGGGCACAGATACGCAGTATTTT. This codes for CASLGLTGGTDTQYF.

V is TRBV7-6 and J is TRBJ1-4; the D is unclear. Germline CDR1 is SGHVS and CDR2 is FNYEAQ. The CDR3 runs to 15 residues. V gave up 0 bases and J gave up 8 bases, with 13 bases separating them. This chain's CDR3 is CASSLAGLGKEKLFF. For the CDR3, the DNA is TGTGCCAGCAGCTTAGCCGGCCTGGGCAAAGAAAAACTGTTTTTT.

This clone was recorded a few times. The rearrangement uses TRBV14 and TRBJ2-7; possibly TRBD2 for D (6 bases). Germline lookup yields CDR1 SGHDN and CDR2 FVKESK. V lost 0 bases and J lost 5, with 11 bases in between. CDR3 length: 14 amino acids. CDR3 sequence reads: CASSQDWGVHEQYF. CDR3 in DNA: TGTGCCAGCAGCCAAGATTGGGGGGTCCACGAGCAGTACTTC.

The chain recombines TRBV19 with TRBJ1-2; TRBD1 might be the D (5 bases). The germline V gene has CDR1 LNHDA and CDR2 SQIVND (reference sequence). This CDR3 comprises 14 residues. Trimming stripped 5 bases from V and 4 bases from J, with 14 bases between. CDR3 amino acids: CASSGPTGSYGYTF. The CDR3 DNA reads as TGTGCCAGTAGTGGACCAACAGGAAGCTATGGCTACACCTTC.